This T cell receptor (beta chain) stems from a study of OX40 agonist ivuxolimab in advanced cancers. This table comes from immunoSEQ multiplex PCR, and its TCRdb copy is limited to in-frame clones, with some not included. Of 50,000 or so clones in the sample, 88% were seen once. This CDR3 contains 14 residues. Germline-derived CDR1 and CDR2 are MNHEY and SMNVEV (reference sequence). V shed 4 bases and J shed 7 bases, with 11 bases lying between them. The study sampled blood at baseline, cycle 4 day 1, and cycle 7 day 1. The genes are TRBV27 and TRBJ1-6; no clear D. This clonotype was obtained from an adult with an advanced solid tumor such as melanoma, head and neck, liver or kidney cancer. Sequences were derived from CD4+ or CD8+ T cells sorted from blood, sampled in a trial of the OX40 agonist ivuxolimab. The CDR3 sequence is CASSYSEVNSPLHF. The DNA for the CDR3 is TGTGCCAGCAGTTACAGTGAAGTGAATTCACCCCTCCACTTT.